The 32 T cell receptor beta chains in this list originate from one sample, sequenced in a study of shared clonotypes between healthy human individuals. Only in-frame clones appear in the TCRdb table, and some are missing; sequencing was by immunoSEQ multiplex PCR. This sample yields roughly 1,600,000 clones, of which approximately 98.5% are seen a single time; 0.36% belongs to the top ten. The sequencing sample was made of naive CD4+ T cells sorted from blood. Subset in this sample: CD45RA+ positively selected. These receptors were obtained from a young man in good health.

This chain links TRBV6-1 with TRBJ1-4; no definite D call. CDR1 MNHNS and CDR2 SASEGT come from the germline V gene. V was cut by 6 bases and J by 2 bases, with 7 bases left in between. The CDR3 consists of 13 residues. As DNA, the CDR3 is TGTGCCAGCAGGAGGAAGACTAATGAAAAACTGTTTTTT. This gives the protein CASRRKTNEKLFF.

This chain links TRBV28 with TRBJ2-7; D might be TRBD1 (6 bases). The CDR3 runs 12 residues. Trimming stripped 7 bases from V and 4 bases from J, with 11 bases between. CDR1 and CDR2 from the germline V gene are MDHEN and SYDVKM. This CDR3 is CASTTGQYEQYF. The CDR3 bases are TGTGCCAGCACGACAGGACAATACGAGCAGTACTTC.

This clone was observed once. The chain recombines TRBV6-1 with TRBJ1-4; no clear D gene. V was clipped by 3 bases and J by 10 bases, with 9 bases between them. Germline-derived CDR1 and CDR2 are MNHNS and SASEGT. The CDR3 sequence is 12 residues long. CDR3 residues: CASSDLRRKLFF. CDR3 in DNA: TGTGCCAGCAGTGACCTACGAAGAAAACTGTTTTTT.

The V and J genes are TRBV27 and TRBJ2-7, with 9 bases fitting TRBD1. V lost 3 bases to trimming and J lost 6 bases; unmatched junction nucleotides: 24. CDR1 MNHEY and CDR2 SMNVEV come from the germline V gene (reference sequence). There are 20 residues in the CDR3. CDR3 bases: TGTGCCAGCAGTTTGTCAAAACCGGGACAGGGTTTTTTCGTCGGTTCCGAGCAGTACTTC. It encodes CASSLSKPGQGFFVGSEQYF.

The CDR3 region has the DNA TGTGCCAGCAGCTTCTCCTCTAGCGGGAGGGCCGGGGAGACCCAGTACTTC. It translates to CASSFSSSGRAGETQYF. The chain carries TRBV9 and TRBJ2-5, with 12 nucleotides matching TRBD2. Germline-derived CDR1 and CDR2 are SGDLS and YYNGEE. The CDR3 sequence is 17 residues long. With 4 bases clipped from V and 5 bases from J, the junction kept 12 bases outside the gene matches. The complete variable domain, with remaining parts taken from reference TRBV9 and TRBJ2-5, reads DSGVTQTPKHLITATGQRVTLRCSPRSGDLSVYWYQQSLDQGLQFLIQYYNGEERAKGNILERFSAQQFPDLHSELNLSSLELGDSALYFCASSFSSSGRAGETQYFGPGTRLLVL.

Comment on this clone: An end of the junction does not agree with germline; a read error may underlie this. This rearrangement joins TRBV28 to TRBJ2-7; 7 nucleotides match TRBD1. Per the germline V gene, CDR1 is MDHEN and CDR2 is SYDVKM. The CDR3 loop spans 11 amino acids. DNA of the CDR3: TGTGCCAGCTACCGACAGGGCGGTTTGGACTTC. Translation: CASYRQGGLDF.

CDR3 sequence (DNA): TGTGCCAGCAGTTACAGGGTTGGGTCAGAGACCCAGTACTTC. Translating gives CASSYRVGSETQYF. The chain recombines TRBV6-6 with TRBJ2-5; D gene uncertain. This CDR3 comprises 14 residues. Germline V CDR1 and CDR2: MNHNY, SVGAGI (reference sequence). V lost 2 bases, J lost 4 bases, and 11 bases lay in between.

V is TRBV7-8 and J is TRBJ2-7; D is unresolved. Germline CDR1 is SGHVS and CDR2 is FQNEAQ. This CDR3 comprises 15 residues. V was shortened by 5 bases and J by 4 bases, with 18 bases between the two germline ends. The CDR3 spells CASSASSSSVYEQYF. Written as DNA, the CDR3 is TGTGCCAGCAGCGCCAGTTCTTCCAGCGTTTACGAGCAGTACTTC.

The V gene is TRBV4-2, the J gene TRBJ2-7, with D perhaps TRBD1 or TRBD2 (6 bases each). The V gene's germline CDR1 is LGHNA and CDR2 YNFKEQ. Trimming took 0 bases from V and 4 from J, leaving 19 bases between them. This CDR3 contains 17 residues. CDR3 sequence reads: CASSQDGGTGGQYEQYF. For the CDR3, the DNA is TGTGCCAGCAGCCAAGATGGGGGAACCGGGGGCCAGTACGAGCAGTACTTC.

In the case of this clone: This CDR3 is also generated by other DNA sequences in the sample. The chain carries TRBV5-1 and TRBJ2-2; 7 positions match TRBD2. The CDR3 is made up of 15 amino acids. The germline V gene has CDR1 SGHRS and CDR2 YFSETQ. V lost 3 bases, J lost 0 bases, and 2 bases stayed unmatched. The CDR3 nucleotides are TGCGCCAGCAGCTGGGGACTACCGAACACCGGGGAGCTGTTTTTT. This translates into CASSWGLPNTGELFF.

This chain links TRBV5-6 with TRBJ1-4, with 7 bases identical to TRBD1. The V and J ends lost 2 bases and 8 bases, in that order; junction bases with no gene match: 9. Germline V CDR1 and CDR2: SGHDT, YYEEEE. The CDR3 contains 15 residues. In DNA form, the CDR3 reads TGTGCCAGCAGCTTACCGACAGGGTCGGGAGAAAAACTGTTTTTT. Translation gives CASSLPTGSGEKLFF.

The J gene is TRBJ2-7, the V gene TRBV28, with a weak D call TRBD1 (5 bases). The CDR3 contains 14 residues. The V end was cut by 4 bases, the J end by 7 bases, with 17 bases between. Germline CDR1 is MDHEN and CDR2 is SYDVKM. The CDR3 nucleotides are TGTGCCAGCAGTTCCGCGACAGAGCGAAGAGAGCAGTACTTC. It codes for CASSSATERREQYF.

The chain links TRBV21-1 to TRBJ2-7. TRBV21-1 is a recognized pseudogene. The CDR3 length is 14 residues. The CDR3 is CASSKGQALREQYF. In DNA form, the CDR3 reads TGTGCCAGCAGCAAAGGGCAGGCCCTGAGGGAGCAGTACTTC.

Regarding this clone: The sample contains more than one DNA sequence encoding this CDR3. The chain has TRBV7-2 and TRBJ2-5, with D hard to call. V was pared by 3 bases and J by 1 base, with 6 bases between. The germline V gene encodes CDR1 SGHTA and CDR2 FQGNSA. This CDR3 contains 13 residues. The CDR3 nucleotides read TGTGCCAGCAGCTTCGGTTTCCAAGAGACCCAGTACTTC. Residues: CASSFGFQETQYF.

V gene TRBV7-6 combines with J gene TRBJ2-1; no firm D call. Germline V gives CDR1 SGHVS, CDR2 FNYEAQ. V was cut by 1 base and J by 0 bases, with 7 bases left in between. The CDR3 has 15 residues. The CDR3 coding sequence is TGTGCCAGCAGCTTAGAAGCTAGCTCCTACAATGAGCAGTTCTTC. It yields the protein CASSLEASSYNEQFF.

The V call is TRBV2, the J call TRBJ1-5; 10 bases line up with TRBD1. CDR3 length equals 17 residues. The V gene end was trimmed by 6 bases and the J gene end by 0 bases; junction bases not matched to a gene: 8. Germline V gene sequence: CDR1 SNHLY, CDR2 FYNNEI. CDR3 coding DNA: TGTGCCAGCAGCCGGGACAGGGGACCTTCTAGCAATCAGCCCCAGCATTTT. Amino acids: CASSRDRGPSSNQPQHF.

This rearrangement joins TRBV5-1 to TRBJ2-1, with TRBD2 matching over 10 bases. Trimming removed 6 bases from V and 1 base from J; junction bases left unmatched: 10. From germline, CDR1 is SGHRS and CDR2 YFSETQ. The CDR3 extends over 17 amino acids. The DNA for the CDR3 is TGCGCCAGCACGAGGATAGCGGGAGGAGGGTCCTACAATGAGCAGTTCTTC. It is translated as CASTRIAGGGSYNEQFF.

The chain recombines TRBV7-8 with TRBJ1-1; tentatively, D is TRBD1 (5 bases). The CDR3 loop spans 17 amino acids. Trimming removed 1 base at V and 0 bases at J, with 15 bases between. Germline CDR1 is SGHVS and CDR2 is FQNEAQ. In DNA form, the CDR3 reads TGTGCCAGCAGCTTAGTGTTAGGGGAGTTCATGAACACTGAAGCTTTCTTT. It encodes CASSLVLGEFMNTEAFF.

This chain links TRBV30 with TRBJ1-2; weak D call: TRBD1 (6 bases). Trimming pared 2 bases from V and 5 bases from J, leaving 15 bases between. The CDR3 spans 14 residues. CDR1 is GTSNPN, CDR2 SVGIG, per germline (reference sequence). CDR3 nucleotide sequence: TGTGCCTGGAGTCACAACCGGGACACGTATGGCTACACCTTC. Amino acid sequence: CAWSHNRDTYGYTF.

This clone appeared a single time. This chain joins TRBV5-1 and TRBJ2-3; a possible D gene is TRBD1 (5 bases). The CDR3 covers 15 residues. Germline V gene lookup returns CDR1 SGHRS and CDR2 YFSETQ. V shed 0 bases and J shed 1 base, with 9 bases lying between them. The CDR3 DNA is TGCGCCAGCAGCTTGGCGACAGAAGGCACAGATACGCAGTATTTT. The encoded protein is CASSLATEGTDTQYF.

The chain uses TRBV7-9 and TRBJ2-5; D is unresolved. Per the germline V gene, CDR1 is SEHNR and CDR2 is FQNEAQ (reference sequence). The CDR3 is made up of 13 amino acids. V was pared by 5 bases and J by 1 base, with 8 bases between. CDR3 loop: CASSPSFQETQYF. The CDR3 bases are TGTGCCAGCAGCCCGAGTTTCCAAGAGACCCAGTACTTC.

The rearrangement uses TRBV15 and TRBJ2-5; the match to TRBD2 covers 16 bases. This CDR3 contains 18 residues. Germline V lookup: CDR1 LNHNV, CDR2 YYDKDF (reference sequence). V lost 4 bases and J lost 4; bases outside the gene matches: 9. The CDR3, as DNA: TGTGCCACCAGCAAGGGACTAGCGGGAGGGCAGGGAGGAGAGACCCAGTACTTC. It translates to CATSKGLAGGQGGETQYF. Based on the CDR3 plus reference TRBV15 and TRBJ2-5, the full variable domain is DAMVIQNPRYQVTQFGKPVTLSCSQTLNHNVMYWYQQKSSQAPKLLFHYYDKDFNNEADTPDNFQSRRPNTSFCFLDIRSPGLGDTAMYLCATSKGLAGGQGGETQYFGPGTRLLVL.

The V gene is TRBV7-2, the J gene TRBJ2-1, with D possibly matching TRBD2 (6 bases). CDR1 and CDR2 (germline): SGHTA, FQGNSA. Trimming pared 7 bases from V and 1 base from J, leaving 17 bases between. The CDR3 has 16 amino acids. The CDR3 sequence is CASTRRKGTSYNEQFF. CDR3 sequence (DNA): TGTGCCAGCACCCGAAGGAAGGGGACTTCCTACAATGAGCAGTTCTTC.

The rearrangement joins TRBV18 to TRBJ2-7; 11 nucleotides agree with TRBD2. Germline trimming cut 3 bases from V and 5 bases from J; bases unmatched to any gene: 6. The CDR3 is 15 amino acids. Looked up from germline, CDR1 is KGHSH and CDR2 is LQKENI. The CDR3 reads CASSPLAGGPNEQYF. CDR3 DNA: TGTGCCAGCTCACCTTTAGCGGGAGGGCCTAACGAGCAGTACTTC.

The chain has TRBV7-3 and TRBJ2-3; perhaps TRBD1 as D (5 bases). Germline V gene lookup returns CDR1 SGHTA and CDR2 FQGTGA. This CDR3 is built from 13 residues. V lost 6 bases, J lost 5 bases, and 12 bases lay in between. CDR3 loop: CASSLGRGDTQYF. CDR3 DNA sequence: TGTGCCAGCAGTCTAGGAAGGGGAGATACGCAGTATTTT.

The rearrangement uses TRBV7-9 and TRBJ1-3; tentatively, D is TRBD1 (6 bases). With 3 bases removed from V and 0 bases from J, the gap between germline ends came to 15 bases. This CDR3 is 17 amino acids long. Germline CDR1 reads SEHNR; CDR2 reads FQNEAQ (reference sequence). The CDR3 region is CASSFTTGNGSGNTIYF. The DNA for the CDR3 is TGTGCCAGCAGCTTCACAACAGGGAACGGCTCTGGAAACACCATATATTTT.

This clone was seen only once. V gene TRBV10-3 combines with J gene TRBJ2-7, with 7 nucleotides matching TRBD2. CDR1 is ENHRY, CDR2 SYGVKD, per germline. V dropped 8 bases and J dropped 3; count of bases not matched to a gene: 10. The CDR3 has 14 amino acids. CDR3 bases: TGTGCCATCGGACTTAGCGGGCTATACTACGAGCAGTACTTC. This gives the protein CAIGLSGLYYEQYF.

The chain links TRBV11-2 to TRBJ2-3; perhaps TRBD2 as D (5 bases). Trimming removed 0 bases at V and 0 bases at J, with 16 bases between. Germline-derived CDR1 and CDR2 are SGHAT and FQNNGV. The CDR3 extends over 18 amino acids. CDR3 DNA: TGTGCCAGCAGCTTAGATCTAAACGGGAATACTAGCACAGATACGCAGTATTTT. Amino acid sequence: CASSLDLNGNTSTDTQYF. Full variable domain (missing parts from reference TRBV11-2 and TRBJ2-3): EAGVAQSPRYKIIEKRQSVAFWCNPISGHATLYWYQQILGQGPKLLIQFQNNGVVDDSQLPKDRFSAERLKGVDSTLKIQPAKLEDSAVYLCASSLDLNGNTSTDTQYFGPGTRLTVL.

The V and J genes are TRBV7-3 and TRBJ2-2; a weak D match, TRBD1 (6 bases). CDR1 SGHTA and CDR2 FQGTGA come from the germline V gene. The length of the CDR3 is 15 residues. Trimming took 2 bases from V and 4 from J, leaving 11 bases between them. The CDR3 here is CASSLWDKTTGELFF. The DNA for the CDR3 is TGTGCCAGCAGCTTATGGGACAAGACCACCGGGGAGCTGTTTTTT. The variable domain in full, completed from reference TRBV7-3 and TRBJ2-2, reads GAGVSQTPSNKVTEKGKYVELRCDPISGHTALYWYRQSLGQGPEFLIYFQGTGAADDSGLPNDRFFAVRPEGSVSTLKIQRTERGDSAVYLCASSLWDKTTGELFFGEGSRLTVL.

CDR3 in DNA: TGTGCCAGTAGTATCCCAGGGAAGAGCAATCAGCCCCAGCATTTT. Protein product: CASSIPGKSNQPQHF. The rearrangement joins TRBV19 to TRBJ1-5, with D perhaps matching TRBD1 (5 bases). Trimming cost V 3 bases and J 1 base, with 10 bases left between them. Germline CDR1 reads LNHDA; CDR2 reads SQIVND (reference sequence). The CDR3 length is 15 residues.

The rearrangement joins TRBV7-6 to TRBJ1-5, with D possibly being TRBD1 (5 bases). Germline values: CDR1 SGHVS, CDR2 FNYEAQ. The CDR3 totals 15 residues. Trimming cost V 5 bases and J 1 base, with 12 bases left between them. The chain's CDR3 is CASSLGTGSNQPQHF. The CDR3 region has the DNA TGTGCCAGCAGCCTAGGGACGGGAAGCAATCAGCCCCAGCATTTT.

The chain combines TRBV4-2 with TRBJ2-1, with D maybe TRBD2 (5 bases). Germline V gene sequence: CDR1 LGHNA, CDR2 YNFKEQ. This CDR3 is 17 amino acids long. The V end lost 1 base, the J end lost 1 base, and 14 bases lay between the germline ends. CDR3 DNA sequence: TGTGCCAGCAGCCAAGTCTCTAGCCCCCTGTCCTACAATGAGCAGTTCTTC. This sequence encodes CASSQVSSPLSYNEQFF.